The next 6 T cell receptor beta chains were all read from a single sample in a study of beta chain features in type 1 diabetes. All of the isolated RNA was reverse transcribed, so expressed TCRB transcripts were sequenced. Libraries were prepared by immunoSEQ multiplex PCR; TCRdb keeps only in-frame clonotypes and omits some of them. The table lists around 240,000 clones, 9% to 10% of them singletons, with about 0.037% in the top ten. Sequenced: naive CD4+ T cells from blood. The receptor source for this set is a woman between 18 and 29 years old in good health.

Only a few counts were recorded for this clone. V is TRBV6-1 and J is TRBJ2-7; 9 nucleotides align to TRBD1. The CDR3 is made up of 14 amino acids. With 5 bases clipped from V and 3 bases from J, the junction kept 5 bases outside the gene matches. CDR1 and CDR2 from the germline V gene are MNHNS and SASEGT. This CDR3 is CASSHRGQGYEQYF. CDR3 nucleotide sequence: TGTGCCAGCAGTCACCGGGGACAGGGCTACGAGCAGTACTTC.

Only a few counts were recorded for this clone. The chain carries TRBV19 and TRBJ1-4; perhaps TRBD1 as D (6 bases). V lost 6 bases and J lost 8, with 19 bases in between. The CDR3 is 15 residues long. Germline V gene data show CDR1 as LNHDA and CDR2 as SQIVND (reference sequence). The CDR3 DNA is TGTGCCAGTAGCCGGATGGGGGGGCGCCAGGAAAAACTGTTTTTT. It translates to CASSRMGGRQEKLFF.

The V gene is TRBV7-9, the J gene TRBJ2-7, with TRBD1 as a possible D gene (6 bases). This CDR3 has 15 amino acids. Trimming stripped 1 base from V and 5 bases from J, with 15 bases between. Germline V gene data show CDR1 as SEHNR and CDR2 as FQNEAQ (reference sequence). CDR3 residues: CASSLGAEGTHEQYF. CDR3 in DNA: TGTGCCAGCAGCTTAGGGGCCGAGGGGACACACGAGCAGTACTTC.

This clone has more than one count but fewer than ten. This chain connects TRBV5-4 to TRBJ2-3, with 12 bases identical to TRBD2. The germline V gene encodes CDR1 SGHNT and CDR2 YYREEE (reference sequence). The CDR3 runs 16 residues. The V gene end was trimmed by 6 bases and the J gene end by 2 bases; junction bases not matched to a gene: 7. The CDR3 bases are TGTGCCAGCACCGGGCGACTAGCGGGGGCCACAGATACGCAGTATTTT. Protein: CASTGRLAGATDTQYF. The full variable domain, completed using reference TRBV5-4 and TRBJ2-3, is ETGVTQSPTHLIKTRGQQVTLRCSSQSGHNTVSWYQQALGQGPQFIFQYYREEENGRGNFPPRFSGLQFPNYSSELNVNALELDDSALYLCASTGRLAGATDTQYFGPGTRLTVL.

In its sample, this clone was seen a few times. The rearrangement links TRBV5-1 to TRBJ2-7; TRBD2 might be the D (5 bases). V lost 1 base and J 5 bases, leaving 13 bases between the germline ends. There are 14 residues in the CDR3. Germline V gene sequence: CDR1 SGHRS, CDR2 YFSETQ. CDR3 nucleotide sequence: TGCGCCAGCAGCTTGCTCGGCCCGGGAAACGAGCAGTACTTC. It yields the protein CASSLLGPGNEQYF.

Only a few counts were recorded for this clone. The chain has TRBV6-1 and TRBJ1-1; 10 bases align to TRBD1. Looked up from germline, CDR1 is MNHNS and CDR2 is SASEGT. V lost 1 base to trimming and J lost 5 bases; unmatched junction nucleotides: 1. The CDR3 has 14 amino acids. The CDR3 coding sequence is TGTGCCAGCAGTGAAGGACAGGGGGCTACTGAAGCTTTCTTT. Translating gives CASSEGQGATEAFF.